Listed below are T cell receptor beta chains from one sample, sequenced in a study of blood T cell repertoires in COVID-19. TCRdb's table, derived via immunoSEQ multiplex PCR, lists solely in-frame clones and lacks some. The sample shows approximately 50,000 clones, more than 75% of them seen only once. Source material: peripheral blood. All receptors come from a human donor in a cohort sampled during active COVID-19. Each CDR3 is given with its conserved first and last residue. The D gene is left open where the match is weak. Clone size is given for some rows only: seen once, a few or many times, or a class if the clone is expanded.

>few|NA|TRBV10-3|TRBJ2-7
CAISDGEEQYF
TGTGCCATCAGTGACGGGGAAGAGCAGTACTTC
>NA|TRBD1|TRBV5-1|TRBJ1-1
CASSLGQVNTEAFF
TGCGCCAGCAGCTTAGGACAGGTCAACACTGAAGCTTTCTTT
>NA|TRBD2|TRBV19|TRBJ2-6
CASSIGSGRGSPGANVLTF
TGTGCCAGTAGTATAGGGAGCGGGAGGGGGAGCCCTGGGGCCAACGTCCTGACTTTC
>NA|TRBD1|TRBV5-1|TRBJ1-2
CASSTPTGSSGYTF
TGCGCCAGCAGCACACCGACAGGGTCTAGTGGCTACACCTTC
>once|NA|TRBV5-6|TRBJ2-5
CASGLSRATQYF
TGTGCCAGCGGACTATCAAGAGCGACCCAGTACTTC
>NA|NA|TRBV6-5|TRBJ1-3
CASSYELGGNTIYF
TGTGCCAGCAGTTACGAGTTGGGCGGAAACACCATATATTTT
>NA|NA|TRBV5-4|TRBJ2-5
CASSYSQETQYF
TGTGCCAGCAGCTACTCCCAAGAGACCCAGTACTTC
>NA|NA|TRBV29-1|TRBJ1-2
CSVEYGEDGYTF
TGCAGCGTTGAGTACGGGGAGGATGGCTACACCTTC
>NA|NA|TRBV5-1|TRBJ2-5
CASSFGLQETQYF
TGCGCCAGCAGCTTTGGCTTACAAGAGACCCAGTACTTC
>medium-sized|NA|TRBV7-8|TRBJ2-7
CASSSYEEQYF
TGTGCCAGCAGCTCCTACGAGGAGCAGTACTTC
>NA|NA|TRBV5-1|TRBJ2-5
CASSPVQGGETQYF
TGCGCCAGCAGCCCCGTTCAGGGAGGAGAGACCCAGTACTTC
>NA|NA|TRBV9|TRBJ2-1
CASSSQRDNEQFF
TGTGCCAGCAGCTCCCAACGGGACAATGAGCAGTTCTTC
>NA|NA|TRBV5-6|TRBJ1-6
CASSLGAGAKNSPLHF
TGTGCCAGCAGCTTGGGGGCGGGGGCGAAGAATTCACCCCTCCACTTT
>NA|TRBD2|TRBV20-1|TRBJ2-3
CSASERGGRIDTQYF
TGCAGTGCTAGTGAGAGGGGCGGGAGAATCGATACGCAGTATTTT
>once|TRBD1|TRBV4-1|TRBJ1-2
CASSQDWERGHLGYGYTF
TGCGCCAGCAGCCAAGATTGGGAAAGGGGGCATTTGGGCTATGGCTACACCTTC
>NA|NA|TRBV5-6|TRBJ2-7
CASSFLGGSEQYF
TGTGCCAGCAGCTTTTTGGGGGGTTCCGAGCAGTACTTC
>NA|NA|TRBV19|TRBJ1-1
CASTSLQGATRAFF
TGTGCCAGTACATCTCTACAGGGAGCCACCCGGGCTTTCTTT
>NA|TRBD2|TRBV3-1/TRBV3-2|TRBJ2-1
CASSALGLAGLYNEQFF
TGTGCCAGCAGCGCACTTGGGCTAGCGGGACTTTACAATGAGCAGTTCTTC
>NA|NA|TRBV5-1|TRBJ1-1
CASSLGGDTEAFF
TGCGCCAGCAGCTTAGGGGGGGACACTGAAGCTTTCTTT
>NA|TRBD2|TRBV11-2|TRBJ2-7
CASSSVTGRGYEQYF
TGTGCCAGCAGCTCCGTTACCGGGAGGGGATACGAGCAGTACTTC
>NA|NA|TRBV6-5|TRBJ1-5
CASKGGGGQPQHF
TGTGCCAGCAAAGGGGGAGGGGGTCAGCCCCAGCATTTT
>NA|TRBD1|TRBV3-1/TRBV3-2|TRBJ1-2
CASSQAGQGGGYTF
TGTGCCAGCAGCCAAGCTGGACAGGGCGGCGGCTACACCTTC
>NA|NA|TRBV29-1|TRBJ1-1
CSVVAVNTEAFF
TGCAGCGTTGTAGCAGTGAACACTGAAGCTTTCTTT
>NA|NA|TRBV2|TRBJ2-7
CASSGVGRTGTYEQYF
TGTGCCAGCAGCGGGGTTGGGCGGACCGGAACCTACGAGCAGTACTTC
>NA|TRBD2|TRBV5-1|TRBJ2-3
CASSSLTSGSSSDTQYF
TGCGCCAGCAGCTCCCTGACTAGCGGGAGTTCGTCAGATACGCAGTATTTT
>NA|TRBD1|TRBV5-4|TRBJ2-1
CASSEDRAVVEQFF
TGTGCCAGCAGCGAAGACAGGGCCGTAGTTGAGCAGTTCTTC
>NA|NA|TRBV10-1|TRBJ2-5
CASSGSGTGETQYF
TGCGCCAGCAGCGGGTCCGGGACTGGAGAGACCCAGTACTTC
>NA|NA|TRBV28|TRBJ2-5
CAINPGVQETQYF
TGTGCTATCAATCCGGGGGTACAAGAGACCCAGTACTTC
>NA|TRBD1|TRBV30|TRBJ1-5
CAWRPTGAGNQPQHF
TGTGCCTGGAGGCCGACAGGGGCCGGCAATCAGCCCCAGCATTTT
>NA|TRBD1|TRBV29-1|TRBJ2-7
CSVERQGASGEQYF
TGCAGCGTTGAACGGCAGGGGGCCTCGGGCGAGCAGTACTTC
>NA|NA|TRBV3-1/TRBV3-2|TRBJ1-6
CASSQAAGDSPLHF
TGTGCCAGCAGCCAAGCGGCAGGGGATTCACCCCTCCACTTT
>NA|TRBD2|TRBV18|TRBJ2-3
CASSPGLLDTQYF
TGTGCCAGCTCCCCGGGACTATTAGATACGCAGTATTTT
>NA|NA|TRBV19|TRBJ1-3
CASSIGGTGNTIYF
TGTGCCAGTAGTATCGGGGGGACGGGAAACACCATATATTTT
>NA|TRBD1|TRBV10-3|TRBJ1-1
CAIRGQDNTEAFF
TGTGCCATCAGAGGACAGGACAACACTGAAGCTTTCTTT
>NA|TRBD1|TRBV11-1|TRBJ1-2
CASSSRDRDYGYTF
TGTGCCAGCAGCTCGCGGGACAGGGACTATGGCTACACCTTC
>NA|TRBD2|TRBV6-5|TRBJ2-1
CASSYWEGGNNEQFF
TGTGCCAGCAGTTATTGGGAGGGCGGTAACAATGAGCAGTTCTTC
>once|NA|TRBV6-5|TRBJ2-1
CASRRGGYNEQFF
TGTGCCAGCAGGAGGGGGGGGTACAATGAGCAGTTCTTC
>NA|NA|TRBV10-2|TRBJ2-7
CASSDFRGYEQYF
TGCGCCAGCAGTGACTTCAGGGGCTACGAGCAGTACTTC
>NA|TRBD2|TRBV24-1|TRBJ2-1
CATSDQSMGLAGVPSYNEQFF
TGTGCCACCAGTGACCAAAGTATGGGACTAGCGGGGGTCCCCTCCTACAATGAGCAGTTCTTC
>once|NA|TRBV11-2|TRBJ2-1
CASSPLFSSYNEQFF
TGTGCCAGCAGCCCCCTCTTTAGCTCCTACAATGAGCAGTTCTTC
>NA|TRBD2|TRBV19|TRBJ2-7
CASSGGTPYEQYF
TGTGCCAGTTCCGGGGGGACCCCCTACGAGCAGTACTTC
>NA|TRBD1|TRBV2|TRBJ1-6
CASDRDRGHSPLHF
TGTGCCAGCGACCGGGACAGGGGTCATTCACCCCTCCACTTT